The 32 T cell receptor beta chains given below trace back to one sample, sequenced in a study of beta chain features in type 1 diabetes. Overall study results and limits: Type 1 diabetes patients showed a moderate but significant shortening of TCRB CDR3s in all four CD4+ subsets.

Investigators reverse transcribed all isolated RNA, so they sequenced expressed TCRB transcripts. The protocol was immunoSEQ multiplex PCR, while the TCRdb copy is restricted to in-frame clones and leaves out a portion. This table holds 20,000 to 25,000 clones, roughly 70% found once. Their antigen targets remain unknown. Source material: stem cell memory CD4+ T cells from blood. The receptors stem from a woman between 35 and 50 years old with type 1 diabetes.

The DNA of the CDR3 is TGTGCCAGTAGTATGGGACAGGAGAACACTGAAGCTTTCTTT. Encoded protein: CASSMGQENTEAFF. The chain employs TRBV19 and TRBJ1-1; 8 positions agree with TRBD1. V lost 3 bases to trimming and J lost 1 base; unmatched junction nucleotides: 1. The CDR3 consists of 14 residues. From germline, CDR1 is LNHDA and CDR2 SQIVND (reference sequence).

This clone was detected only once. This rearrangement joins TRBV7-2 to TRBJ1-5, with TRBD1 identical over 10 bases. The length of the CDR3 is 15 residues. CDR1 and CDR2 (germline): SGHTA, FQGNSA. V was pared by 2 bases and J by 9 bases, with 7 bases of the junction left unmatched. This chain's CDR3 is CASSLLQTGGTPQHF. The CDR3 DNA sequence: TGTGCCAGCAGCTTACTCCAGACAGGGGGCACGCCCCAGCATTTT.

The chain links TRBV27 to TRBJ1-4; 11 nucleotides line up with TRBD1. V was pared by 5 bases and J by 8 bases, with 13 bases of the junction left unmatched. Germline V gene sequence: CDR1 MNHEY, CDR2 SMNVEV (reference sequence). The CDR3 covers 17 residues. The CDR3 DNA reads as TGTGCCAGCAGTAGTGGACAGGGGGCAAGGAAAGGAGAAAAACTGTTTTTT. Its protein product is CASSSGQGARKGEKLFF.

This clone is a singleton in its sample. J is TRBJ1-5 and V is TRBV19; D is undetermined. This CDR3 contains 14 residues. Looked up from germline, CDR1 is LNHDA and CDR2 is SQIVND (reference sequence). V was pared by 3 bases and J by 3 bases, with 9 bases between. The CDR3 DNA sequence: TGTGCCAGTAGTATCCCCGGTTTCAATCAGCCCCAGCATTTT. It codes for CASSIPGFNQPQHF.

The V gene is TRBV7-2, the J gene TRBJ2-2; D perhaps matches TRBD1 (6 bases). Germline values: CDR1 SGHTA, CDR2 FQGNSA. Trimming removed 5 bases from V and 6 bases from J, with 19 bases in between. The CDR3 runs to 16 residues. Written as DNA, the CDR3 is TGTGCCAGCAGCCCCCCGGGGCGACAGGTCGCCGGGGAGCTGTTTTTT. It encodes CASSPPGRQVAGELFF. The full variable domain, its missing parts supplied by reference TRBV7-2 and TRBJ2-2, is GAGVSQSPSNKVTEKGKDVELRCDPISGHTALYWYRQSLGQGLEFLIYFQGNSAPDKSGLPSDRFSAERTGGSVSTLTIQRTQQEDSAVYLCASSPPGRQVAGELFFGEGSRLTVL.

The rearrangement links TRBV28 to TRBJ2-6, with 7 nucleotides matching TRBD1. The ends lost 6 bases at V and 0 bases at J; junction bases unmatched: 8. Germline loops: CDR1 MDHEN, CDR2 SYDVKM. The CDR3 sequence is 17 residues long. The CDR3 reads CASSLRQGRSGANVLTF. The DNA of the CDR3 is TGTGCCAGCAGCCTTAGACAGGGTCGCTCTGGGGCCAACGTCCTGACTTTC.

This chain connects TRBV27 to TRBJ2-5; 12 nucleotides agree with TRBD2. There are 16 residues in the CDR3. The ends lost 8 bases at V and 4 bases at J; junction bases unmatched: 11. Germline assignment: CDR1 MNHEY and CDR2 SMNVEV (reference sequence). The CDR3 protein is CASWTQTSGSGETQYF. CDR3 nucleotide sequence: TGTGCCAGCTGGACTCAGACTAGCGGGAGTGGAGAGACCCAGTACTTC.

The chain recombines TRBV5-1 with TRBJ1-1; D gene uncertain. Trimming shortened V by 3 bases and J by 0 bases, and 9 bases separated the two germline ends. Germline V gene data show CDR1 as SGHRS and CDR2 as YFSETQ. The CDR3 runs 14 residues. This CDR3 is CASSSHEVNTEAFF. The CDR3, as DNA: TGCGCCAGCAGCTCGCATGAGGTGAACACTGAAGCTTTCTTT.

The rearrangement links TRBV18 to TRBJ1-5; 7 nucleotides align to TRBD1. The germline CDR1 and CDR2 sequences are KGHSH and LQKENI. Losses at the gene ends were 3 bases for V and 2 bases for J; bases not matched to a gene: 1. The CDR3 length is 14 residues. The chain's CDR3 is CASSPQGGNQPQHF. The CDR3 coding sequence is TGTGCCAGCTCACCCCAGGGGGGCAATCAGCCCCAGCATTTT.

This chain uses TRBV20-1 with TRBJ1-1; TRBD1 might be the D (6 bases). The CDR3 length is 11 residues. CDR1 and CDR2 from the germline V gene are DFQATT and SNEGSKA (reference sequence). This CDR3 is CSVKRGSEAFF. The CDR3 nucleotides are TGCAGCGTAAAGAGGGGGAGTGAAGCTTTCTTT.

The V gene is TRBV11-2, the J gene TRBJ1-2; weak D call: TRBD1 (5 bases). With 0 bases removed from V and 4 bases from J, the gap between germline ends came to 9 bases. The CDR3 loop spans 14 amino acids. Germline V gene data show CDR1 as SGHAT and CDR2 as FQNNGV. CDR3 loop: CASSLDDRPYGYTF. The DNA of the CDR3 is TGTGCCAGCAGCTTAGACGACAGACCCTATGGCTACACCTTC.

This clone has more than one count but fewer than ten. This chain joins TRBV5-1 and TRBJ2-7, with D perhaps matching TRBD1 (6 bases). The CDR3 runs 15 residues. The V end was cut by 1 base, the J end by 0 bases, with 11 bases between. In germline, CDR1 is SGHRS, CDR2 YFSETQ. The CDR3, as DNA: TGCGCCAGCAGCTTGAGCTGGGACAACTCCTACGAGCAGTACTTC. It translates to CASSLSWDNSYEQYF.

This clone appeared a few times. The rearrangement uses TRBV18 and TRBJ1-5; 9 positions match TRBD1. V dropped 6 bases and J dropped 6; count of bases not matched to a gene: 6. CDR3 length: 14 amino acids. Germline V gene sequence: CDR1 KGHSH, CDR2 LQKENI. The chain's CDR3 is CASSTTGGFQPQHF. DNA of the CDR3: TGTGCCAGCTCCACCACAGGGGGCTTTCAGCCCCAGCATTTT.

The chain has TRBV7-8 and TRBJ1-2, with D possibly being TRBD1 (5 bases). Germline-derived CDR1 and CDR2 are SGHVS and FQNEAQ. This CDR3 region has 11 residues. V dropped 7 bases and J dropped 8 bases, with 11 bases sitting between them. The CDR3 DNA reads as TGTGCCAGCATGGCGGGGGGAGGCTACACCTTC. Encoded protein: CASMAGGGYTF.

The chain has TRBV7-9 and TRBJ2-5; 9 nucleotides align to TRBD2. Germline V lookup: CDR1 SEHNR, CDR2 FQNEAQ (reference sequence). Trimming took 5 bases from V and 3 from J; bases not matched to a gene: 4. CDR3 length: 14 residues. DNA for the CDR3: TGTGCCAGCAGCCCAGGACTAGCGAAAGAGACCCAGTACTTC. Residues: CASSPGLAKETQYF.

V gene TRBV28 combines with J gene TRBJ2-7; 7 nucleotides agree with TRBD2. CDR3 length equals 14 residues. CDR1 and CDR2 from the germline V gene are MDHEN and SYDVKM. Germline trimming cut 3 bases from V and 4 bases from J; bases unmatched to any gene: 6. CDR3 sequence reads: CASSLALGGYEQYF. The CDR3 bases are TGTGCCAGCAGTTTGGCCTTGGGGGGGTACGAGCAGTACTTC.

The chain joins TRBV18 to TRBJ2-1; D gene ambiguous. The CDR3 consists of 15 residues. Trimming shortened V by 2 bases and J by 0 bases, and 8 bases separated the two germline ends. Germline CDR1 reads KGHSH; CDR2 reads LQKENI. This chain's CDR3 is CASSPGWSSYNEQFF. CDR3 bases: TGTGCCAGCTCACCAGGGTGGAGCTCCTACAATGAGCAGTTCTTC.

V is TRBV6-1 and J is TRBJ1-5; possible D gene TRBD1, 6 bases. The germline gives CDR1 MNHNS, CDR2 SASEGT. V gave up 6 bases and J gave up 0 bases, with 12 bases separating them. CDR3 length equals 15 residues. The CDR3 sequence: CASRAGQYSNQPQHF. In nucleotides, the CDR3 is TGTGCCAGCAGAGCCGGACAGTATAGCAATCAGCCCCAGCATTTT.

The CDR3 DNA sequence: TGTGCCAGCAGCAAACGACTAGCGGGTACCTACGAGCAGTACTTC. Translation: CASSKRLAGTYEQYF. The gene calls are TRBV5-4 and TRBJ2-7, with 10 bases aligning to TRBD2. Germline loops: CDR1 SGHNT, CDR2 YYREEE (reference sequence). Unmatched junction bases numbered 6, after V lost 4 bases and J lost 2 bases. This CDR3 has 15 residues.

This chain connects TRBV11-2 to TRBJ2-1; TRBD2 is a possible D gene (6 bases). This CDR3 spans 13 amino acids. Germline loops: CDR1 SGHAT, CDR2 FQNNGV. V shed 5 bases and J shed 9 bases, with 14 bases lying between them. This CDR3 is CASSQERGGEQFF. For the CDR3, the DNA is TGTGCCAGCAGCCAAGAAAGGGGAGGTGAGCAGTTCTTC.

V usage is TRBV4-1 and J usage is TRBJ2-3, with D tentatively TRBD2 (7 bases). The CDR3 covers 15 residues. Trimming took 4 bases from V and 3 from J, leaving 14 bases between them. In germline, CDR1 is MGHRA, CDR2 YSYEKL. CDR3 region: CASSPGAGVTDTQYF. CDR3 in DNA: TGCGCCAGCAGCCCGGGGGCGGGAGTAACAGATACGCAGTATTTT.

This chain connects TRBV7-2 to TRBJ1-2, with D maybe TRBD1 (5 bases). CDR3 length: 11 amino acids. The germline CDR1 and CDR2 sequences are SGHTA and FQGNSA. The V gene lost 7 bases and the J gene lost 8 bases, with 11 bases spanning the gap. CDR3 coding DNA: TGTGCCAGCATGGCGGGGGGAGGCTACACCTTC. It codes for CASMAGGGYTF.

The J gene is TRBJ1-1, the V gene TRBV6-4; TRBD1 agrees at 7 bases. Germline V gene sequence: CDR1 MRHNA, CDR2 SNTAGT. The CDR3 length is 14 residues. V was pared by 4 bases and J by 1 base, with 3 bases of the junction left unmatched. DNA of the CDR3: TGTGCCAGCAGTGTGGCAGGGGGGAACACTGAAGCTTTCTTT. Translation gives CASSVAGGNTEAFF.

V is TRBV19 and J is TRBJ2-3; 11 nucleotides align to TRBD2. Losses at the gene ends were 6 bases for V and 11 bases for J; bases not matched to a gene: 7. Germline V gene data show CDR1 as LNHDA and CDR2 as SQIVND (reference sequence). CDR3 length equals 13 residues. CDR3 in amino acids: CASRLAGGVLQYF. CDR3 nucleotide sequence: TGTGCCAGTAGATTAGCGGGAGGGGTTTTGCAGTATTTT.

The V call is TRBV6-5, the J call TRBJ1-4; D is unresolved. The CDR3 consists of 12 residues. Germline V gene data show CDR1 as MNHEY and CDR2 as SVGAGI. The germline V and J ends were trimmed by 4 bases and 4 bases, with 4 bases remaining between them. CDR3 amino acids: CASSFVNEKLFF. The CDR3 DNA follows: TGTGCCAGCAGTTTCGTTAATGAAAAACTGTTTTTT.

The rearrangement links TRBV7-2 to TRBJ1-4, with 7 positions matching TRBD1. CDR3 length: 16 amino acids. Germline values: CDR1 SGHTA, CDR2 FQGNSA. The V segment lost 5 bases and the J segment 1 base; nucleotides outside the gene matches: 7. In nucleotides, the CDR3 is TGTGCCAGCAGCATACGACAGGGATTAACTAATGAAAAACTGTTTTTT. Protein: CASSIRQGLTNEKLFF.

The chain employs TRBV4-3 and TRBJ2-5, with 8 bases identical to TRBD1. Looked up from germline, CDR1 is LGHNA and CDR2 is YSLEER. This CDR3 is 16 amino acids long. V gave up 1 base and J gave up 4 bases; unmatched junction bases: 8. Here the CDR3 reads CASSQAIGQGGETQYF. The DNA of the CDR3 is TGCGCCAGCAGCCAAGCCATCGGACAGGGAGGAGAGACCCAGTACTTC.

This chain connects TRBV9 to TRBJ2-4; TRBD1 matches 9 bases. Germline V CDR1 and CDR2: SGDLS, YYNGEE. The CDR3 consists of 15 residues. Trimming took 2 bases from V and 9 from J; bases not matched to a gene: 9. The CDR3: CASSVGTGRFAIQYF. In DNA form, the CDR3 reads TGTGCCAGCAGCGTGGGGACAGGGAGGTTCGCCATTCAGTACTTC.

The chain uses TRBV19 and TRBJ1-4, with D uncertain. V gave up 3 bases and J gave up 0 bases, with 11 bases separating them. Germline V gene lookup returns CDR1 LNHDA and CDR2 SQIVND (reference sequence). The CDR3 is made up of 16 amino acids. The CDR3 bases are TGTGCCAGTAGTATCTCGGGAATGGCAACTAATGAAAAACTGTTTTTT. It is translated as CASSISGMATNEKLFF.

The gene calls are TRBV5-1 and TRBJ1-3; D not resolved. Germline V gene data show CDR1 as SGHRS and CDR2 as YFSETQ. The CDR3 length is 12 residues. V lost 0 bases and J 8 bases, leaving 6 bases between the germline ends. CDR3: CASSLGTDTIYF. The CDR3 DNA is TGCGCCAGCAGCTTGGGTACAGACACCATATATTTT.

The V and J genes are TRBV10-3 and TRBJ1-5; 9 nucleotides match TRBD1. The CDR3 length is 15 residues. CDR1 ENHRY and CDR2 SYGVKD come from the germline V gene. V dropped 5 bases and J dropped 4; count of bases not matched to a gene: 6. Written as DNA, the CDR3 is TGTGCCATCAGTACTCCGGGACAGGGTAATCAGCCCCAGCATTTT. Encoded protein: CAISTPGQGNQPQHF.

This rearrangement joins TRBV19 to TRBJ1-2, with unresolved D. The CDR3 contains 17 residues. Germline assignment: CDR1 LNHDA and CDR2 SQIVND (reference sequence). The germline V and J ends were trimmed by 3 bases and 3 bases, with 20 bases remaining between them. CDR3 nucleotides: TGTGCCAGTAGTATGCCATGGCGGGTTGGCAAGGACTATGGCTACACCTTC. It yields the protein CASSMPWRVGKDYGYTF.